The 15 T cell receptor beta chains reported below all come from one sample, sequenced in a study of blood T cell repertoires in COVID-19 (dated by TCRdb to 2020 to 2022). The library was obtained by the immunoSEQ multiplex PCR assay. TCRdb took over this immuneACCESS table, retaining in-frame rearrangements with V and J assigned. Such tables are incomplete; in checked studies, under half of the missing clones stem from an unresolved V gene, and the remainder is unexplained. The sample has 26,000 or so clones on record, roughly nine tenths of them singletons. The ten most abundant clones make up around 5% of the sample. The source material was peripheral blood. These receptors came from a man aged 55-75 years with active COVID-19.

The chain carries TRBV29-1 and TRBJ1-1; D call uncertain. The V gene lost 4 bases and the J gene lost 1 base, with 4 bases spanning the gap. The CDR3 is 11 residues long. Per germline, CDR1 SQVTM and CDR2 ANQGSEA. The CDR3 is CSVGQNTEAFF. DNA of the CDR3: TGCAGCGTTGGGCAGAACACTGAAGCTTTCTTT. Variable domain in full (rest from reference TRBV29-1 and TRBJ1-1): SAVISQKPSRDICQRGTSLTIQCQVDSQVTMMFWYRQQPGQSLTLIATANQGSEATYESGFVIDKFPISRPNLTFSTLTVSNMSPEDSSIYLCSVGQNTEAFFGQGTRLTVV.

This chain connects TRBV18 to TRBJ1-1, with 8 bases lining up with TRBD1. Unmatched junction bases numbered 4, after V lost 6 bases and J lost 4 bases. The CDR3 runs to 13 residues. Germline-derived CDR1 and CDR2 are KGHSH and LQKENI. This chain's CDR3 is CASSPGGVTEAFF. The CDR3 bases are TGTGCCAGCTCCCCAGGGGGCGTCACTGAAGCTTTCTTT.

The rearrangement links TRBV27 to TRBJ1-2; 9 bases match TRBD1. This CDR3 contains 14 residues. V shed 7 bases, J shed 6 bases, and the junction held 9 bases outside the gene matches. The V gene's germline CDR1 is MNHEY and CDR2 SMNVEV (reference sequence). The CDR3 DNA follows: TGTGCCAGCACCCAGACACAGGGGGCGAATGGCTACACCTTC. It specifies CASTQTQGANGYTF.

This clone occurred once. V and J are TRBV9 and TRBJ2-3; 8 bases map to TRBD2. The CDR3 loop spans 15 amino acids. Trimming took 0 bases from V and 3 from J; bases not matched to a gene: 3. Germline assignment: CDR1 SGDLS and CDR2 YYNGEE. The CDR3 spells CASSVGLAITDTQYF. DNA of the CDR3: TGTGCCAGCAGCGTAGGACTAGCGATAACAGATACGCAGTATTTT. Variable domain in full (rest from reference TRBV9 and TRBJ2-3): DSGVTQTPKHLITATGQRVTLRCSPRSGDLSVYWYQQSLDQGLQFLIQYYNGEERAKGNILERFSAQQFPDLHSELNLSSLELGDSALYFCASSVGLAITDTQYFGPGTRLTVL.

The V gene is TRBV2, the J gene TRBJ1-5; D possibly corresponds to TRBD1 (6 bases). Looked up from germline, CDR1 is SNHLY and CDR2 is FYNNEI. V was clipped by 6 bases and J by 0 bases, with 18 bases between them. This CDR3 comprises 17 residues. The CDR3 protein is CASRGFGTTYSNQPQHF. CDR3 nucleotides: TGTGCCAGCAGGGGGTTTGGGACAACATATAGCAATCAGCCCCAGCATTTT.

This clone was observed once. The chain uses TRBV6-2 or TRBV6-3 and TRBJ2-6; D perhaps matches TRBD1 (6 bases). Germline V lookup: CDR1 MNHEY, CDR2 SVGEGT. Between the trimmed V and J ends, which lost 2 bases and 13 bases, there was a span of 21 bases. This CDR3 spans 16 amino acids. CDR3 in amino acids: CASSYPNRVRPEVLTF. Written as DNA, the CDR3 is TGTGCCAGCAGTTACCCGAACAGGGTTAGGCCAGAGGTCCTGACTTTC.

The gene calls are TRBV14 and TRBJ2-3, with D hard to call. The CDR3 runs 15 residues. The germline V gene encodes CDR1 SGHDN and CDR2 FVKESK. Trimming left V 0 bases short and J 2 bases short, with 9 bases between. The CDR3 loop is CASSQDGIPTDTQYF. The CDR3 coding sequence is TGTGCCAGCAGCCAAGATGGCATACCCACAGATACGCAGTATTTT. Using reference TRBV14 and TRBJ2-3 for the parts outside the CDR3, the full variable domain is EAGVTQFPSHSVIEKGQTVTLRCDPISGHDNLYWYRRVMGKEIKFLLHFVKESKQDESGMPNNRFLAERTGGTYSTLKVQPAELEDSGVYFCASSQDGIPTDTQYFGPGTRLTVL.

The CDR3 DNA is TGTGCCAGCTCAACGAGCGGGGGGACCGGGGAGCTGTTTTTT. This codes for CASSTSGGTGELFF. The chain employs TRBV18 and TRBJ2-2; TRBD2 aligns across 9 bases. The CDR3 covers 14 residues. Germline trimming cut 5 bases from V and 5 bases from J; bases unmatched to any gene: 3. Per the germline V gene, CDR1 is KGHSH and CDR2 is LQKENI.

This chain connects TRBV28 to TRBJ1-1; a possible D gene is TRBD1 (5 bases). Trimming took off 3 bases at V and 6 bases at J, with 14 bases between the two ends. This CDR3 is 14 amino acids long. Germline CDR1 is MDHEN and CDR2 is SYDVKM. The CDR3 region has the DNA TGTGCCAGCAGTTTCTTCGGGGGTTTGGCTGAAGCTTTCTTT. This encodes CASSFFGGLAEAFF.

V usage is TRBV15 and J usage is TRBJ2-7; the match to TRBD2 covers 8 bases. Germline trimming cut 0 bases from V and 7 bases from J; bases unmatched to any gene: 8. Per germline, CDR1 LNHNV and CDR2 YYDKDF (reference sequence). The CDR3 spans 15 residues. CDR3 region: CATSRERAGVREQYF. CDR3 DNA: TGTGCCACCAGCAGAGAGAGAGCGGGGGTGAGGGAGCAGTACTTC.

In DNA form, the CDR3 reads TGTGCCAGTAAGGTCGATTGGGGGCTTGGGCCCCAGCATTTT. Amino acid sequence: CASKVDWGLGPQHF. V gene TRBV19 combines with J gene TRBJ1-5; TRBD1 might be the D (6 bases). Trimming removed 7 bases at V and 9 bases at J, with 19 bases between. CDR3 size: 14 residues. Germline values: CDR1 LNHDA, CDR2 SQIVND (reference sequence).

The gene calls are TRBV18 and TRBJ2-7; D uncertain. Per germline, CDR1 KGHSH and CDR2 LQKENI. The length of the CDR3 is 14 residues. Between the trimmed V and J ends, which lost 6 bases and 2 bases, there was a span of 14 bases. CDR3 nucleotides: TGTGCCAGCTCCCTGACGACACGAACCTACGAGCAGTACTTC. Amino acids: CASSLTTRTYEQYF.

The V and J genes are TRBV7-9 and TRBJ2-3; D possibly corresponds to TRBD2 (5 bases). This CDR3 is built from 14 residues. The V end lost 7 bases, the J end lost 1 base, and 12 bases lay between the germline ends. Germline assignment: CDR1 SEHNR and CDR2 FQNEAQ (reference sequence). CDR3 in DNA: TGTGCCAGCACCATGGGGAGCGGCACAGATACGCAGTATTTT. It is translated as CASTMGSGTDTQYF.

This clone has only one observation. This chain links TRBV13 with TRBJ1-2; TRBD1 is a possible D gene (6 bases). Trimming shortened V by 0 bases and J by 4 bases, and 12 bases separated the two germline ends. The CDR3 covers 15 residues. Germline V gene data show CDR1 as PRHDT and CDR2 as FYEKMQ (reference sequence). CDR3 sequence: CASSLGQGEFYGYTF. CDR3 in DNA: TGTGCCAGCAGCTTAGGACAGGGCGAGTTCTATGGCTACACCTTC.

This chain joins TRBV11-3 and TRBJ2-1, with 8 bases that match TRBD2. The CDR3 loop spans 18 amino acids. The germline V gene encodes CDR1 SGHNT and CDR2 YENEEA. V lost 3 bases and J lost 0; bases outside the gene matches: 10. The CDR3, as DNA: TGTGCCAGCAGCTTGGGGCGGGGGGTGCCGAGCTCCTACAATGAGCAGTTCTTC. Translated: CASSLGRGVPSSYNEQFF.